One TCR beta chain is described in this entry. Profiling relied on immunoSEQ multiplex PCR, and the TCRdb table lists in-frame clones only, not all of them. In the table there are some 68,000 clones, roughly 91% of which are singletons. These data are taken from a study of blood T cell repertoires in COVID-19. For the study at large: Samples representing acute and convalescent COVID-19 were sourced from the United States, Italy and Spain. Sample material is recorded as cDNA or gDNA derived from T cells, B-cell-depleted T cells, or PBMCs.

The Seattle patients, enrolled during active infection, were followed longitudinally. Germline V CDR1 and CDR2: SGHKS, YYEKEE (reference sequence). The CDR3 extends over 15 amino acids. J lost 8 bases, V lost 4 bases, and 9 bases had no gene match. The sequence was obtained from a man aged 50 or older with COVID-19, enrolled during active disease. The V call is TRBV5-5, the J call TRBJ2-2, with 9 bases aligning to TRBD1. Sequencing was carried out using peripheral blood. The CDR3 region has the DNA TGTGCCAGCAGCCCCGGGACAGGGCCGTCTGGGGAGCTGTTTTTT. Protein: CASSPGTGPSGELFF.